The entry below describes one T cell receptor (beta chain). Antigen unknown. The sample comes from a study of blood T cells in healthy people across ages. Germline V lookup: CDR1 DFQATT, CDR2 SNEGSKA (reference sequence). The CDR3 is made up of 15 amino acids. V lost 3 bases to trimming and J lost 2 bases; unmatched junction nucleotides: 7. It was with a sample-barcoded 5' primer and a J-beta primer mix that a second PCR of about 6 to 12 cycles was run. TCRdb re-called the 5' RACE reads with MiXCR, one entry per CDR3 protein. The sample lists roughly 550,000 distinct CDR3 sequences; 20% to 30% were seen once. Overall study results and limits: Older age went with lower TCR beta diversity per million T cells, in a roughly linear way.

This sample was shared with a second study, whose subject was T cells of mothers and their children.

The sequenced sample was blood. V is TRBV20-1 and J is TRBJ2-3, with 8 bases lining up with TRBD2. This clonotype was sampled from a boy aged 10-17 years in good health. The CDR3 here is CSARLIAGNTDTQYF. In DNA, the CDR3 is TGCAGTGCTAGGCTAATAGCGGGGAACACAGATACGCAGTATTTT.